A selection of T cell receptor beta chains follows, all from one sample in a study of shared clonotypes between healthy human individuals. TCRdb's copy holds only in-frame clones and misses some; the assay was immunoSEQ multiplex PCR. Here the sample spans around 2.3 million clones, nearly 97% being singletons. The sequenced sample was naive CD4+ T cells sorted from blood. These receptors were taken from a man in his late teens or twenties in good health. CDR3s include the opening cysteine and the closing phenylalanine or tryptophan. The order of the fields is J gene, D gene, V gene, clone size, CDR3 protein, CDR3 DNA. The D gene is left open where the match is weak. The size of a clone is reported for some rows only, either as once, few or many, or as a class for expanded clones.

J: TRBJ1-6
D: TRBD1
V: TRBV27
size: few
CDR3: CASSLEGAAYNSPLHF
DNA: TGTGCCAGCAGTTTGGAGGGGGCAGCATATAATTCACCCCTCCACTTT

J: TRBJ2-3
D: TRBD2
V: TRBV10-2
size: -
CDR3: CATAGLAIADTQYF
DNA: TGCGCCACCGCGGGACTAGCCATCGCAGATACGCAGTATTTT

J: TRBJ2-3
D: TRBD2
V: TRBV7-6
size: -
CDR3: CASSSPLAGGKDTQYF
DNA: TGTGCCAGCAGCTCCCCCCTAGCGGGGGGGAAAGATACGCAGTATTTT

J: TRBJ1-1
D: TRBD1
V: TRBV6-6
size: -
CDR3: CASSKQGARGTEAFF
DNA: TGTGCCAGCAGTAAACAGGGGGCGAGGGGCACTGAAGCTTTCTTT

J: TRBJ1-1
D: TRBD1
V: TRBV10-3
size: -
CDR3: CAISERTGRDTEAFF
DNA: TGTGCCATCAGTGAGAGGACAGGGAGGGACACTGAAGCTTTCTTT

J: TRBJ1-1
D: -
V: TRBV14
size: -
CDR3: CASSQAVGRTEAFF
DNA: TGTGCCAGCAGCCAAGCCGTGGGTAGGACTGAAGCTTTCTTT

J: TRBJ1-5
D: -
V: TRBV30
size: -
CDR3: CAWSGGGQPQHF
DNA: TGTGCCTGGAGTGGGGGTGGGCAGCCCCAGCATTTT

J: TRBJ1-1
D: -
V: TRBV7-2
size: -
CDR3: CASSSTGWGNTEAFF
DNA: TGTGCCAGCAGCTCTACAGGGTGGGGGAACACTGAAGCTTTCTTT

J: TRBJ1-1
D: TRBD1
V: TRBV10-1
size: -
CDR3: CASSEQGATEAFF
DNA: TGCGCCAGCAGTGAGCAGGGGGCGACTGAAGCTTTCTTT

J: TRBJ1-4
D: -
V: TRBV28
size: -
CDR3: CASITEGKNEKLFF
DNA: TGTGCCAGCATCACGGAGGGGAAAAATGAAAAACTGTTTTTT

J: TRBJ1-2
D: -
V: TRBV19
size: -
CDR3: CASTIGAGSNYGYTF
DNA: TGTGCCAGTACCATAGGAGCAGGGTCTAACTATGGCTACACCTTC

J: TRBJ1-6
D: -
V: TRBV6-5
size: -
CDR3: CASSYTGRFNSPLHF
DNA: TGTGCCAGCAGTTACACAGGCAGATTTAATTCACCCCTCCACTTT

J: TRBJ2-1
D: TRBD1
V: TRBV7-3
size: -
CDR3: CASSLRGQGGNEQFF
DNA: TGTGCCAGCAGCTTAAGGGGACAGGGCGGTAATGAGCAGTTCTTC

J: TRBJ2-5
D: TRBD2
V: TRBV5-1
size: -
CDR3: CASSLGTSPETQYF
DNA: TGCGCCAGCAGCTTGGGGACTAGCCCCGAGACCCAGTACTTC

J: TRBJ2-3
D: -
V: TRBV7-9
size: -
CDR3: CASSLERRVLLATDTQYF
DNA: TGTGCCAGCAGCTTAGAGCGTAGGGTCCTCCTAGCCACAGATACGCAGTATTTT

J: TRBJ1-5
D: -
V: TRBV28
size: -
CDR3: CASSFPSGRYSNQPQHF
DNA: TGTGCCAGCAGTTTCCCCTCAGGCAGATATAGCAATCAGCCCCAGCATTTT

J: TRBJ1-4
D: -
V: TRBV6-5
size: once
CDR3: CASSSTRTATNEKLFF
DNA: TGTGCCAGCAGTTCAACCAGGACAGCAACTAATGAAAAACTGTTTTTT

J: TRBJ2-1
D: -
V: TRBV28
size: -
CDR3: CASRSGGTNSYNEQFF
DNA: TGTGCCAGCAGGTCTGGCGGGACAAACTCCTACAATGAGCAGTTCTTC

J: TRBJ2-5
D: -
V: TRBV7-9
size: once
CDR3: CASTSGGTQYF
DNA: TGTGCCAGCACCTCCGGGGGGACCCAGTACTTC

J: TRBJ1-1
D: -
V: TRBV6-5
size: -
CDR3: CASSRTKEMNTEAFF
DNA: TGTGCCAGCAGTCGGACGAAAGAGATGAACACTGAAGCTTTCTTT

J: TRBJ2-3
D: -
V: TRBV18
size: -
CDR3: CASRTGGTDTQYF
DNA: TGTGCCAGCAGGACTGGGGGAACAGATACGCAGTATTTT

J: TRBJ2-6
D: TRBD1
V: TRBV10-3
size: -
CDR3: CAISESGQASSGANVLTF
DNA: TGTGCCATCAGTGAGTCGGGACAGGCCAGCTCTGGGGCCAACGTCCTGACTTTC

J: TRBJ2-7
D: -
V: TRBV5-1
size: -
CDR3: CASSLALGPYEQYF
DNA: TGCGCCAGCAGCTTGGCACTGGGTCCCTACGAGCAGTACTTC

J: TRBJ2-7
D: -
V: TRBV6-5
size: -
CDR3: CASRKSSSLTYEQYF
DNA: TGTGCCAGCAGGAAGAGCAGTTCTCTGACCTACGAGCAGTACTTC

J: TRBJ1-2
D: TRBD1
V: TRBV6-5
size: -
CDR3: CASSTRDRANYGYTF
DNA: TGTGCCAGCAGTACCCGGGACAGGGCTAACTATGGCTACACCTTC

J: TRBJ2-7
D: -
V: TRBV5-1
size: once
CDR3: CASSLGLSPGEQQYF
DNA: TGCGCCAGCAGCTTGGGTCTGAGCCCGGGTGAACAGCAGTACTTC

J: TRBJ2-3
D: -
V: TRBV6-5
size: -
CDR3: CASSYDGLGTQYF
DNA: TGTGCCAGCAGTTACGATGGGCTTGGTACGCAGTATTTT

J: TRBJ1-2
D: TRBD1
V: TRBV6-5
size: -
CDR3: CASRNRDRAGGYTF
DNA: TGTGCCAGCAGGAACCGGGACAGGGCTGGTGGCTACACCTTC

J: TRBJ2-5
D: -
V: TRBV5-4
size: once
CDR3: CASSRDSTETQYF
DNA: TGTGCCAGCAGCCGGGACTCTACAGAGACCCAGTACTTC

J: TRBJ2-1
D: -
V: TRBV29-1
size: -
CDR3: CSPTYSHSYNEQFF
DNA: TGCAGCCCCACCTACAGTCACTCCTACAATGAGCAGTTCTTC

J: TRBJ2-3
D: TRBD2
V: TRBV5-1
size: once
CDR3: CASSLAPSGSTDTQYF
DNA: TGCGCCAGCAGCTTGGCCCCTAGCGGTAGCACAGATACGCAGTATTTT

J: TRBJ2-7
D: TRBD1
V: TRBV18
size: -
CDR3: CASSPPLGQGNYEQYF
DNA: TGTGCCAGCTCACCACCGTTGGGACAGGGAAACTACGAGCAGTACTTC

J: TRBJ2-7
D: -
V: TRBV7-8
size: -
CDR3: CASSLSTGPWREQYF
DNA: TGTGCCAGCAGCTTATCGACAGGCCCCTGGAGAGAGCAGTACTTC

J: TRBJ2-5
D: -
V: TRBV28
size: once
CDR3: CASSLTVPPETQYF
DNA: TGTGCCAGCAGTTTGACAGTTCCCCCAGAGACCCAGTACTTC

J: TRBJ2-6
D: -
V: TRBV28
size: -
CDR3: CASSSPPIGSGANVLTF
DNA: TGTGCCAGCAGTTCCCCCCCGATCGGTTCTGGGGCCAACGTCCTGACTTTC

J: TRBJ1-5
D: -
V: TRBV2
size: -
CDR3: CASSSELPQPQHF
DNA: TGTGCCAGCAGTTCTGAGCTACCTCAGCCCCAGCATTTT

J: TRBJ2-7
D: -
V: TRBV10-3
size: -
CDR3: CATTGLSYEQYF
DNA: TGTGCCACAACGGGACTTTCCTACGAGCAGTACTTC

J: TRBJ2-7
D: -
V: TRBV6-5
size: -
CDR3: CASSYSSPASSYEQYF
DNA: TGTGCCAGCAGTTACTCTTCTCCGGCAAGCTCCTACGAGCAGTACTTC

J: TRBJ1-6
D: -
V: TRBV7-2
size: -
CDR3: CASSQSSYNSPLHF
DNA: TGTGCCAGCAGCCAGAGCTCCTATAATTCACCCCTCCACTTT

J: TRBJ2-2
D: TRBD1
V: TRBV10-1
size: -
CDR3: CASSELTGGNGELFF
DNA: TGCGCCAGCAGTGAGTTAACAGGGGGCAACGGGGAGCTGTTTTTT

J: TRBJ2-3
D: TRBD2
V: TRBV5-1
size: once
CDR3: CASSLAGGISTDTQYF
DNA: TGCGCCAGCAGCTTGGCCGGGGGGATTAGCACAGATACGCAGTATTTT

J: TRBJ2-7
D: -
V: TRBV28
size: once
CDR3: CASSLRLYEQYF
DNA: TGTGCCAGCAGTTTAAGGCTCTACGAGCAGTACTTC

J: TRBJ2-1
D: -
V: TRBV5-4
size: -
CDR3: CASSLASGWNNEQFF
DNA: TGTGCCAGCAGCTTGGCGTCAGGGTGGAACAATGAGCAGTTCTTC

J: TRBJ2-1
D: TRBD2
V: TRBV27
size: -
CDR3: CASSSFGTSKGNEQFF
DNA: TGTGCCAGCAGTTCGTTCGGGACTAGCAAAGGCAATGAGCAGTTCTTC

J: TRBJ2-2
D: TRBD1
V: TRBV6-6
size: -
CDR3: CASSSGQTNTGELFF
DNA: TGTGCCAGCAGTTCGGGACAGACGAACACCGGGGAGCTGTTTTTT

J: TRBJ1-1
D: TRBD1
V: TRBV7-9
size: once
CDR3: CASSLIQGDTEAFF
DNA: TGTGCCAGCAGCTTAATCCAGGGGGACACTGAAGCTTTCTTT

J: TRBJ1-4
D: -
V: TRBV11-2
size: once
CDR3: CASSPRRRLEKLFF
DNA: TGTGCCAGCAGCCCGCGTCGTAGGTTGGAAAAACTGTTTTTT

J: TRBJ1-6
D: TRBD1
V: TRBV5-4
size: -
CDR3: CASSLGQGTSPLHF
DNA: TGTGCCAGCAGCTTGGGACAGGGAACCTCACCCCTCCACTTT

J: TRBJ1-2
D: TRBD1
V: TRBV23-1
size: -
CDR3: CASSQSKDRGLSRGYTF
DNA: TGCGCCAGCAGTCAATCAAAGGACAGGGGTTTATCTCGTGGCTACACCTTC

J: TRBJ2-1
D: TRBD2
V: TRBV5-4
size: once
CDR3: CASSLGSAGGWSEQFF
DNA: TGTGCCAGCAGCTTGGGGTCAGCGGGAGGGTGGAGTGAGCAGTTCTTC

J: TRBJ1-5
D: -
V: TRBV6-1
size: -
CDR3: CASSRSQGGQPQHF
DNA: TGTGCCAGCAGTCGAAGTCAGGGCGGGCAGCCCCAGCATTTT

J: TRBJ2-1
D: -
V: TRBV7-6
size: -
CDR3: CASSLAQGSYNEQFF
DNA: TGTGCCAGCAGCTTAGCGCAGGGTTCCTACAATGAGCAGTTCTTC

J: TRBJ2-1
D: -
V: TRBV30
size: once
CDR3: CACTLDNEQFF
DNA: TGTGCCTGCACCCTTGACAATGAGCAGTTCTTC

J: TRBJ1-4
D: TRBD1
V: TRBV5-1
size: once
CDR3: CASSLTWDSSFEKLFF
DNA: TGCGCCAGCAGCCTGACGTGGGACAGCTCTTTTGAAAAACTGTTTTTT

J: TRBJ2-2
D: -
V: TRBV10-3
size: -
CDR3: CAISGNRNTGELFF
DNA: TGTGCCATCAGTGGGAACAGAAACACCGGGGAGCTGTTTTTT